These T cell receptor beta chains were read from a single sample in a study of shared clonotypes between healthy human individuals. Using immunoSEQ multiplex PCR, the repertoire was profiled, and TCRdb retains in-frame clones only, with some absent. Here the sample spans about 530,000 clones, 95% to 97% being singletons. The sample taken for sequencing was naive CD4+ T cells sorted from blood. These receptors were obtained from a woman under 40 in good health. Both conserved end residues are trimmed from each CDR3. The size of a clone is reported for some rows only, either as once, few or many, or as a class for expanded clones.

>TRBV2|13|TRBJ1-1|NA
ASRRPRVESTEAF
>TRBV10-1|14|TRBJ2-7|NA
ASSGPSESFEGEQY
>TRBV28|13|TRBJ2-1|NA
ASSLRTSVYNEQF
>TRBV29-1|11|TRBJ2-7|NA
SVEDWGSHEQY
>TRBV27|11|TRBJ2-4|once
ASSSTPRNIQY
>TRBV28|11|TRBJ1-5|once
ASTFTSNQPQH
>TRBV25-1|13|TRBJ2-7|NA
ASSGPKGNSYEQY
>TRBV7-9|15|TRBJ2-1|NA
ASSLGLAGGPYNEQF
>TRBV5-1|13|TRBJ2-5|NA
ASSLDPGPQETQY
>TRBV29-1|13|TRBJ2-5|NA
SVASLAGPQETQY
>TRBV6-1|14|TRBJ2-5|NA
ASSGVAGRQWETQY
>TRBV5-1|13|TRBJ2-7|NA
ASSPQREVSYEQY
>TRBV11-2|13|TRBJ2-7|NA
ASSLERRGPYEQY
>TRBV19|11|TRBJ1-2|NA
ASSIDQGGLNT
>TRBV7-9|12|TRBJ2-1|NA
ASSLAGGYNEQF
>TRBV6-5|11|TRBJ1-3|NA
ASLRQGENTIY
>TRBV11-2|16|TRBJ2-2|NA
ASSLVFSTSGRPGELF
>TRBV28|12|TRBJ2-1|NA
ASSLGGRYNEQF
>TRBV28|15|TRBJ2-5|NA
ASSLWSLGHGKETQY
>TRBV27|12|TRBJ2-2|NA
ASSLGLAPGELF
>TRBV7-7|12|TRBJ2-5|NA
ASSLAGEGETQY
>TRBV5-1|13|TRBJ2-1|NA
ASSPGQGAYNEQF
>TRBV11-3|14|TRBJ1-1|NA
ASSASGTLMNTEAF
>TRBV5-1|13|TRBJ1-3|NA
ASSLLGDSGNTIY
>TRBV5-1|15|TRBJ2-7|NA
ASSLPLDRGISYEQY
>TRBV18|11|TRBJ1-1|NA
ASSETGDTEAF
>TRBV28|13|TRBJ2-4|NA
ASRGSGLAKNIQY
>TRBV11-3|13|TRBJ2-1|NA
ASSSRTSGSNEQF
>TRBV11-2|14|TRBJ2-3|NA
ASSLGLAEDTDTQY
>TRBV10-1|10|TRBJ2-2|NA
ASSEGTGELF
>TRBV28|15|TRBJ1-1|NA
ASSLLQHGTGDTEAF
>TRBV4-1|15|TRBJ2-5|NA
ASSQGVAGGPGETQY
>TRBV6-1|13|TRBJ2-7|once
ASSEIVGETYEQY